This TCR beta chain was obtained from a study of blood T cell repertoires in COVID-19 (dated by TCRdb to the early 2020s). Regarding the study in general: Samples from collaborators originated in the United States, Italy and Spain and spanned both the acute and convalescent phases of COVID-19. The material from the prospective study consisted of cDNA or gDNA derived from T cells, B-cell-depleted T cells, or PBMCs. Deeply sampled blood TCRbeta repertoires from subjects exposed to, actively infected with, or recovered from COVID-19 were included in the dataset. The repertoires were made available in a free public database intended to serve as a resource for research on the immune response to SARS-CoV-2. Samples were obtained from the ongoing ImmuneRACE study (first 160 participants) and from about 1,300 subjects provided by 6 global collaborators. The sample metadata nearly always contained a de-identified subject ID, COVID-19 status, age in years and sex. Where available, HLA class I and class II types were taken from metadata supplied by the sample provider and were not determined by assay-based typing. General study outcomes and caveats: The amount of clinical and demographic metadata varied by source and participant and was provided uncurated.

Spanning cysteine to phenylalanine, the CDR3 consists of 16 amino acids. Of the read, only the CDR3 DNA is kept; its 48 bases are in frame from base 1. V is pared back by 4 bases and J by 4 bases, with 17 bases lying between the germline termini. CDR1 and CDR2 are read off the germline V gene (reference sequence) as MNHNY and SVGAGI. Each collaborating institution followed its own protocols to collect whole blood in K2EDTA tubes. For TCRbeta analysis, collaborators shipped samples as frozen whole blood, isolated PBMCs, or DNA extracted from either of those sample types. In regard to this clone: Which antigen it targets is not known. Base qualities are not provided; no much larger clone lies one nucleotide away.

The immunoSEQ Assay, a bias-controlled multiplex PCR, was used to amplify TCRbeta CDR3 regions from genomic DNA. In the authors' own workflow: The number of nucleated cells in each sample was estimated by amplification of reference gene primers within the assay. To quantify the absolute abundance of each unique TCRbeta CDR3 rearrangement, sequence reads were collapsed and filtered. For each sample, productive Simpson clonality was calculated as the square root of Simpson's diversity index over productive rearrangements. Sourced from immuneACCESS, this table was stored by TCRdb with only in-frame sequences that have V and J called. A share of the clones is absent; for the studies checked, an unresolved V gene accounts for under half, and the remainder has no known explanation. V and J calls plus clone size are reproduced from that table; the DNA served to infer D and trimming. Recorded for this sample are some 80,000 clones; approximately 87% of them occurred a single time. The ten largest clonotypes hold 2% to 3% of the sample.

Recombination linked TRBV6-6 to TRBJ1-5, with no reliable assignment of the D segment. What was sequenced was peripheral blood. This receptor was taken from a human donor in a cohort sampled during active COVID-19. At the DNA level, the sequence is TGTGCCAGCAGTTCCTCCCTCGGGTCCCTTAATCAGCCCCAGCATTTT. The translation is CASSSSLGSLNQPQHF.